This entry lists 18 T cell receptor beta chains sequenced from one sample in a study of blood T cell repertoires in COVID-19. Only in-frame clones appear in the TCRdb table, and some are missing; sequencing was by immunoSEQ multiplex PCR. This table holds 350,000 to 400,000 clones, roughly 92% found once. The specimen sequenced was PBMCs or T cells enriched from blood (not recorded which). The receptors were gathered from a woman in her forties who had been exposed to COVID-19.

The chain couples TRBV7-2 to TRBJ1-2; D not certain. The CDR3 sequence is 15 residues long. CDR1 SGHTA and CDR2 FQGNSA come from the germline V gene. Trimming took off 1 base at V and 10 bases at J, with 19 bases between the two ends. CDR3 nucleotides: TGTGCCAGCAGCTTAGTAGACACCTACTCTATAGACTACACCTTC. It yields the protein CASSLVDTYSIDYTF.

The CDR3 protein is CASRRTGGNGDGYTF. DNA of the CDR3: TGTGCCAGCAGAAGGACAGGGGGCAACGGGGATGGCTACACCTTC. The J gene is TRBJ1-2, the V gene TRBV2, with 11 bases that match TRBD1. CDR3 length: 15 amino acids. Unmatched junction bases numbered 9, after V lost 6 bases and J lost 6 bases. CDR1 is SNHLY, CDR2 FYNNEI, per germline.

This rearrangement joins TRBV5-5 to TRBJ1-1; 12 positions match TRBD1. The CDR3 is 15 amino acids. Germline CDR1 SGHKS, CDR2 YYEKEE (reference sequence). The V gene end was trimmed by 6 bases and the J gene end by 4 bases; junction bases not matched to a gene: 7. This CDR3 reads CASTRDRGRITEAFF. In nucleotides, the CDR3 is TGTGCCAGCACCAGGGACAGGGGGCGCATCACTGAAGCTTTCTTT.

The chain combines TRBV11-3 with TRBJ2-2; 11 bases match TRBD2. Germline V gene lookup returns CDR1 SGHNT and CDR2 YENEEA. The CDR3 is 15 amino acids. Trimming cost V 6 bases and J 5 bases; bases outside gene matches: 5. The CDR3 spells CASRQTSGRTGELFF. The CDR3 DNA sequence: TGTGCCAGCAGGCAAACTAGCGGGAGAACCGGGGAGCTGTTTTTT.

This rearrangement joins TRBV9 to TRBJ2-1; 7 bases map to TRBD2. V was pared by 4 bases and J by 6 bases, with 4 bases of the junction left unmatched. In germline, CDR1 is SGDLS, CDR2 YYNGEE. This CDR3 comprises 13 residues. CDR3 sequence (DNA): TGTGCCAGCAGCAAGACTAGCATCAATGAGCAGTTCTTC. Protein sequence: CASSKTSINEQFF.

This clone was counted a single time. The rearrangement links TRBV5-1 to TRBJ1-1; D call uncertain. CDR3 length: 20 residues. CDR1 and CDR2 from the germline V gene are SGHRS and YFSETQ. V shed 3 bases and J shed 4 bases, with 31 bases lying between them. Written as DNA, the CDR3 is TGCGCCAGCAGCTCCGCGCGGCTAGCCTTTGAGAGCGCGCGGGGCACTGAAGCTTTCTTT. This sequence encodes CASSSARLAFESARGTEAFF.

The chain joins TRBV18 to TRBJ2-1; TRBD1 might be the D (5 bases). V lost 6 bases and J 6 bases, leaving 9 bases between the germline ends. This CDR3 spans 12 amino acids. CDR1 and CDR2 from the germline V gene are KGHSH and LQKENI. This chain's CDR3 is CASSLTGNEQFF. The CDR3 DNA reads as TGTGCCAGCTCTCTCACAGGCAATGAGCAGTTCTTC.

The J gene is TRBJ2-5, the V gene TRBV27, with a tentative D call TRBD1 (6 bases). Germline-derived CDR1 and CDR2 are MNHEY and SMNVEV (reference sequence). Trimming removed 1 base from V and 6 bases from J, with 9 bases in between. The CDR3 totals 13 residues. The CDR3 DNA reads TGTGCCAGCAGTTTATTACAGGGACAGACCCAGTACTTC. Translating gives CASSLLQGQTQYF.

This clone has just a few counts. CDR3 region: CSVIQGGDQPQHF. CDR3 DNA sequence: TGCAGCGTCATACAGGGGGGGGATCAGCCCCAGCATTTT. The gene calls are TRBV29-1 and TRBJ1-5; TRBD1 agrees at 8 bases. CDR1 is SQVTM and CDR2 is ANQGSEA in the germline V gene. This CDR3 has 13 amino acids. V dropped 6 bases and J dropped 5; count of bases not matched to a gene: 6.

The chain employs TRBV6-4 and TRBJ1-4, with D possibly being TRBD1 (5 bases). The CDR3 covers 14 residues. Germline CDR1 is MRHNA and CDR2 is SNTAGT. V was cut by 2 bases and J by 8 bases, with 12 bases left in between. The chain's CDR3 is CASSDGGVLEKLFF. The CDR3, as DNA: TGTGCCAGCAGTGACGGGGGGGTTCTAGAAAAACTGTTTTTT.

V and J are TRBV19 and TRBJ1-5; 9 bases match TRBD1. V was clipped by 5 bases and J by 3 bases; unmatched bases: 11. CDR3 length: 17 amino acids. From germline, CDR1 is LNHDA and CDR2 SQIVND (reference sequence). In DNA form, the CDR3 reads TGTGCCAGTAGTGCACCGGGACAGGGAGCCGACAATCAGCCCCAGCATTTT. Translating it yields CASSAPGQGADNQPQHF.

The chain couples TRBV18 to TRBJ1-5, with 8 bases lining up with TRBD1. The CDR3 is 15 residues long. Germline V lookup: CDR1 KGHSH, CDR2 LQKENI. The V and J ends lost 6 bases and 1 base, in that order; junction bases with no gene match: 5. The CDR3 is CASSLQGESNQPQHF. DNA of the CDR3: TGTGCCAGCTCGCTACAGGGGGAAAGCAATCAGCCCCAGCATTTT. Together with reference TRBV18 and TRBJ1-5, the CDR3 gives the full variable domain: NAGVMQNPRHLVRRRGQEARLRCSPMKGHSHVYWYRQLPEEGLKFMVYLQKENIIDESGMPKERFSAEFPKEGPSILRIQQVVRGDSAAYFCASSLQGESNQPQHFGDGTRLSIL.

This rearrangement joins TRBV19 to TRBJ1-2; TRBD1 matches at 8 bases. V was clipped by 5 bases and J by 8 bases; unmatched bases: 13. CDR1 LNHDA and CDR2 SQIVND come from the germline V gene (reference sequence). CDR3 size: 15 residues. This chain's CDR3 is CASSELTGAAWGYTF. CDR3 DNA: TGTGCCAGTAGTGAGTTGACAGGGGCAGCGTGGGGCTACACCTTC. Full variable domain (missing parts from reference TRBV19 and TRBJ1-2): DGGITQSPKYLFRKEGQNVTLSCEQNLNHDAMYWYRQDPGQGLRLIYYSQIVNDFQKGDIAEGYSVSREKKESFPLTVTSAQKNPTAFYLCASSELTGAAWGYTFGSGTRLTVV.

This rearrangement joins TRBV18 to TRBJ2-1; TRBD1 aligns across 11 bases. Germline lookup yields CDR1 KGHSH and CDR2 LQKENI. The CDR3 is 18 residues long. The ends lost 3 bases at V and 4 bases at J; junction bases unmatched: 11. CDR3 sequence: CASSPRNGQGARYNEQFF. CDR3 sequence (DNA): TGTGCCAGCTCACCGCGAAACGGACAGGGGGCAAGGTACAATGAGCAGTTCTTC.

The V gene is TRBV27, the J gene TRBJ1-2; TRBD1 might be the D (6 bases). Trimming shortened V by 3 bases and J by 9 bases, and 11 bases separated the two germline ends. This CDR3 has 12 residues. Germline CDR1 and CDR2: MNHEY and SMNVEV (reference sequence). CDR3 residues: CASSFRGGSYTF. DNA of the CDR3: TGTGCCAGCAGTTTTAGGGGGGGAAGCTACACCTTC.

V and J are TRBV30 and TRBJ1-2; 9 nucleotides match TRBD1. Trimming removed 5 bases from V and 5 bases from J; junction bases left unmatched: 0. The V gene's germline CDR1 is GTSNPN and CDR2 SVGIG (reference sequence). This CDR3 spans 11 amino acids. The chain's CDR3 is CAWGTGYGYTF. In DNA, the CDR3 is TGTGCCTGGGGGACAGGGTATGGCTACACCTTC.

V and J are TRBV19 and TRBJ2-7, with 10 bases matching TRBD1. Germline CDR1 is LNHDA and CDR2 is SQIVND (reference sequence). This CDR3 region has 15 residues. V was clipped by 1 base and J by 4 bases; unmatched bases: 4. As DNA, the CDR3 is TGTGCCAGTAGTATAGCCGGGACAGGGGTATACGAGCAGTACTTC. Protein product: CASSIAGTGVYEQYF.

This clone has just a few counts. The rearrangement uses TRBV5-1 and TRBJ2-7; D gene unclear. This CDR3 is built from 13 residues. Germline CDR1 is SGHRS and CDR2 is YFSETQ. Trimming took off 0 bases at V and 2 bases at J, with 6 bases between the two ends. The chain's CDR3 is CASSLDNTYEQYF. Here the CDR3 DNA reads TGCGCCAGCAGCTTGGACAACACCTACGAGCAGTACTTC.